This record covers a single TCR beta chain. The sample is drawn from a study of long-term antiretroviral therapy in people with HIV. This CDR3 comprises 13 residues. V was pared by 7 bases and J by 1 base, with 9 bases between. CDR1 and CDR2 (germline): MDHEN, SYDVKM. The run of the v3.0 immunoSEQ assay was at survey level. This table comes from immunoSEQ multiplex PCR, and its TCRdb copy is limited to in-frame clones, with some not included. Of about 38,000 clones detected, 65% to 90% appear once; the ten largest clones hold around 5%. The rearrangement uses TRBV28 and TRBJ2-3; D is unresolved. This specimen consisted of unsorted PBMCs, obtained 1.5 years after starting antiretroviral therapy. The clonotype originates from a man aged 18 to 30 with HIV. The chain's CDR3 is CASTRVGTDTQYF. For the CDR3, the DNA is TGTGCCAGCACTCGAGTAGGCACAGATACGCAGTATTTT.